This T cell receptor beta chain was obtained from a study of tumour-infiltrating T cells in Burkitt lymphoma. Study in general: Overall and progression-free survival were predicted by productive clonality.

Only in-frame clones appear in the TCRdb table, and some are missing; sequencing was by immunoSEQ multiplex PCR. The repertoire consists of 4,900 or so clones, with approximately 10% occurring once and the leading ten covering approximately 2%. The TCR originated in a human donor with diffuse large B-cell lymphoma. Sequencing was done on a sample of tumor tissue.

CDR3 protein: CASSQDSWDRGRLFF. The CDR3 DNA follows: TGCGCCAGCAGCCAAGATAGTTGGGACAGGGGCCGACTGTTTTTT. The J gene is TRBJ1-4, the V gene TRBV4-1; TRBD1 aligns across 10 bases. CDR3 size: 15 residues. V lost 0 bases, J lost 13 bases, and 8 bases stayed unmatched. Germline V gives CDR1 MGHRA, CDR2 YSYEKL.